Listed below are T cell receptor beta chains from one sample, sequenced in a study of T-cell reconstitution after alpha-beta-depleted transplantation in children. TCRdb passed the PCR reads through MiXCR, listing each CDR3 protein once. Of fewer than 200,000 distinct CDR3 sequences detected, over 5.5% appear once; the ten largest clones hold around 3.1%. The sample consisted of PBMCs from the stem cell graft donor, taken from the stem cell graft. The receptors derive from a human donor who donated a stem cell graft to a child with Wiskott-Aldrich syndrome. The CDR3 runs from the conserved cysteine through the conserved F or W. A D gene is named only where the DNA matches it firmly. For some rows the clone size is stated as once, few or many, or as a class when expanded; others skip it.

cdr3_length,d_call,j_call,clone_size,v_call,cdr3_aa,cdr3_nt
11,NA,TRBJ2-7,few,TRBV19,CASSMGYEQYF,TGTGCCAGTAGTATGGGATACGAGCAGTACTTC
18,TRBD2,TRBJ2-7,many,TRBV6-5,CASSYKLAGGFHPYEQYF,TGTGCCAGCAGTTATAAACTAGCGGGAGGGTTCCACCCCTACGAGCAGTACTTC
15,NA,TRBJ1-3,many,TRBV4-2,CASSQDPGAGNTIYF,TGTGCCAGCAGCCAAGATCCAGGGGCTGGAAACACCATATATTTT
15,NA,TRBJ2-1,many,TRBV18,CASSPLQDLGNEQFF,TGTGCCAGCTCACCGCTCCAGGATCTGGGGAATGAGCAGTTCTTC
15,TRBD1,TRBJ2-5,NA,TRBV5-5,CASKGQREGRETQYF,TGTGCCAGCAAGGGACAGAGAGAGGGGCGAGAGACCCAGTACTTC
12,NA,TRBJ2-7,NA,TRBV2,CASNRLSYEQYF,TGTGCCAGCAACCGGCTTTCCTACGAGCAGTACTTC
15,NA,TRBJ2-1,NA,TRBV3-1,CASSQDRWRSNEQFF,TGTGCCAGCAGCCAAGATCGGTGGCGTAGCAATGAGCAGTTCTTC
14,TRBD1,TRBJ1-2,many,TRBV7-6,CASSLEQGAGGYTF,TGTGCCAGCAGCTTAGAACAGGGGGCAGGTGGCTACACCTTC
15,TRBD1,TRBJ2-2,NA,TRBV5-1,CASSLAAGGTGELFF,TGCGCCAGCAGCTTGGCGGCAGGGGGCACCGGGGAGCTGTTTTTT
13,NA,TRBJ2-7,many,TRBV20-1,CSAAPGQDYEQYF,TGCAGTGCTGCCCCCGGCCAGGACTACGAGCAGTACTTC